The present T cell receptor beta chain was sequenced within a study of human T cells and chemical hapten exposure. The J segment lost 9 bases and the V segment lost 8 bases, leaving 13 bases of the junction unmatched. Per the germline V gene, CDR1 is MDHEN and CDR2 is SYDVKM. The CDR3 spans 15 residues. One entry per CDR3 protein results from TCRdb running MiXCR on the RACE reads. The sample carries tens of thousands of distinct CDR3 sequences, around 12% recorded once. Time point given: pre-sensitization, week 0. Indicated treatment: therapeutic diphenylcyclopropenone sensitization with weekly scalp DPC.

The clonotype was recovered from a woman aged 30 to 39 with alopecia areata. Some clones in this sample may be carry-over from other donors' samples. The V gene is TRBV28, the J gene TRBJ2-1; the match to TRBD2 covers 10 bases. The sample was whole blood, taken in connection with sensitization to the hapten diphenylcyclopropenone (DPC). The CDR3 sequence is CASGTPAGGGPEQFF. CDR3 sequence (DNA): TGTGCCAGCGGCACTCCAGCGGGAGGGGGTCCTGAGCAGTTCTTC.